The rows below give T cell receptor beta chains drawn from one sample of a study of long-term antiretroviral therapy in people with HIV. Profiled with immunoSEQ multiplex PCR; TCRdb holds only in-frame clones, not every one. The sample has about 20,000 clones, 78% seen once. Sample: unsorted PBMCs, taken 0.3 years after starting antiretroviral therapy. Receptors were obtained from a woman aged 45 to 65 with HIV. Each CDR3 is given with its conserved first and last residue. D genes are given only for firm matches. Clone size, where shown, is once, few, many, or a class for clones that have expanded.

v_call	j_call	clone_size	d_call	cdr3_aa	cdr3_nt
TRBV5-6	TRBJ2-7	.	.	CASSSNLVPTIYEQYF	TGTGCCAGCAGCAGTAACCTGGTTCCAACAATCTACGAGCAGTACTTC
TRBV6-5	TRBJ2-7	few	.	CASSSRRSGSYEQYF	TGTGCCAGCAGTTCCCGAAGGAGCGGTTCCTACGAGCAGTACTTC
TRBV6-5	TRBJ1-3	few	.	CASSFGRSSGNTIYF	TGTGCCAGCAGCTTTGGACGGAGCTCTGGAAACACCATATATTTT
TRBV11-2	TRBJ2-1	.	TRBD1	CASSPGQDEQFF	TGTGCCAGCAGCCCGGGACAGGATGAGCAGTTCTTC
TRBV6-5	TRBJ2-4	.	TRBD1	CASSPRGQRNIQYF	TGTGCCAGCAGTCCAAGGGGACAGAGAAACATTCAGTACTTC
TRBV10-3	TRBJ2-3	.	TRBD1	CAISESTLGQGTDTQYF	TGTGCCATCAGTGAGTCGACTCTCGGACAGGGGACAGATACGCAGTATTTT
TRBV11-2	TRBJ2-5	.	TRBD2	CASKRSGGRPGETQYF	TGTGCCAGCAAAAGGAGCGGGGGGCGCCCGGGGGAGACCCAGTACTTC
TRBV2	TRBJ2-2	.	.	CASSADTGELFF	TGTGCCAGCAGTGCTGACACCGGGGAGCTGTTTTTT
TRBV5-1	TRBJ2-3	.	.	CASRGNGVADTQYF	TGCGCCAGCAGAGGTAACGGGGTCGCAGATACGCAGTATTTT
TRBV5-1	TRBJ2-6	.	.	CASSPYRASGANVLTF	TGCGCCAGCAGTCCCTACAGGGCTTCTGGGGCCAACGTCCTGACTTTC
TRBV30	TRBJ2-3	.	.	CAWSAGLPTDTQYF	TGTGCCTGGAGTGCCGGCCTCCCCACAGATACGCAGTATTTT
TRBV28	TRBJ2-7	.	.	CASSDRDVRYEQYF	TGTGCCAGCAGCGACCGGGACGTAAGATACGAGCAGTACTTC
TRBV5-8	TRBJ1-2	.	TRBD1	CASSLIGGQGLGYTF	TGTGCCAGCAGCCTGATCGGGGGACAGGGATTAGGCTACACCTTC
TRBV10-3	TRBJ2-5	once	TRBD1	CATRKTGQETQYF	TGTGCCACAAGAAAGACAGGGCAAGAGACCCAGTACTTC
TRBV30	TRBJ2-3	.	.	CAWSQGRDTQYF	TGTGCCTGGAGTCAGGGAAGGGATACGCAGTATTTT
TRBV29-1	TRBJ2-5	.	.	CSAHVEWGTQYF	TGCAGCGCCCACGTAGAGTGGGGGACCCAGTACTTC
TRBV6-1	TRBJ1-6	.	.	CASSEPYNSPLHF	TGTGCCAGCAGTGAACCTTATAATTCACCCCTCCACTTT
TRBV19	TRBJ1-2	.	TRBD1	CASSKGTAPNYGYTF	TGTGCCAGTAGTAAAGGGACAGCTCCTAACTATGGCTACACCTTC
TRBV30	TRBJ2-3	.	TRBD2	CAWSRGLAGSTDTQYF	TGTGCCTGGAGCCGCGGACTAGCGGGCTCCACAGATACGCAGTATTTT
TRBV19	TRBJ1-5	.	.	CASSIDPARIGQPQHF	TGTGCCAGTAGTATAGATCCGGCCAGGATAGGACAGCCCCAGCATTTT
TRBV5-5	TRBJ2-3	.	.	CASSSHPGSSSTDTQYF	TGTGCCAGCAGCTCGCACCCAGGGTCCTCTAGCACAGATACGCAGTATTTT
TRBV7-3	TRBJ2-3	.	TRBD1	CASSWDRGSTDTQYF	TGTGCCAGCAGCTGGGACAGGGGGAGCACAGATACGCAGTATTTT
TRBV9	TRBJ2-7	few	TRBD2	CASSVGGGGTYEQYF	TGTGCCAGCAGCGTTGGTGGGGGGGGGACCTACGAGCAGTACTTC
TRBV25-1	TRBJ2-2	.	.	CASSELRDTGELFF	TGTGCCAGCAGTGAATTAAGGGACACCGGGGAGCTGTTTTTT
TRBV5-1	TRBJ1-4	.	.	CASSFQGTNEKLFF	TGCGCCAGCAGCTTTCAGGGGACTAATGAAAAACTGTTTTTT
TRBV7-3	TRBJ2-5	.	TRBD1	CASSLTGTVLETQYF	TGTGCCAGCAGCTTAACCGGGACAGTGTTAGAGACCCAGTACTTC
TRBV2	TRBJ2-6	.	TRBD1	CASSGQASGANVLTF	TGTGCCAGCTCGGGACAGGCGTCTGGGGCCAACGTCCTGACTTTC
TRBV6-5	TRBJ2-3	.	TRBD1	CASRRGPDTQYF	TGTGCCAGCAGAAGGGGGCCAGATACGCAGTATTTT
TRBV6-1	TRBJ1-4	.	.	CASSVRGLGEKLFF	TGTGCCAGCAGTGTGCGAGGGCTGGGTGAAAAACTGTTTTTT
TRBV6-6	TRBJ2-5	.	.	CASSYPQETQYF	TGTGCCAGCAGTTACCCACAAGAGACCCAGTACTTC
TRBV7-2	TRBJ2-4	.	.	CASSDDSPVNIQYF	TGTGCCAGCAGCGACGACTCTCCGGTAAACATTCAGTACTTC
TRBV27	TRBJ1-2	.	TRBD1	CASRPGGGYGYTF	TGTGCCAGCAGGCCAGGGGGCGGCTATGGCTACACCTTC
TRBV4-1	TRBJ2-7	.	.	CASSQGGQDYSYEQYF	TGCGCCAGCAGCCAAGGTGGACAGGACTACTCCTACGAGCAGTACTTC
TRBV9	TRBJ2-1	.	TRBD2	CASSVTAVAGGYAYNEQFF	TGTGCCAGCAGCGTAACGGCGGTAGCGGGGGGTTATGCCTACAATGAGCAGTTCTTC
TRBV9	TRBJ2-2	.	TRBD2	CASTATSIITGELFF	TGTGCCAGCACCGCGACTAGCATAATCACCGGGGAGCTGTTTTTT
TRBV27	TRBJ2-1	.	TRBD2	CASSLTSGGYNEQFF	TGTGCCAGCAGTTTGACTAGCGGGGGGTACAATGAGCAGTTCTTC
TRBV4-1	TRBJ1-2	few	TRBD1	CASSPDRAVYGYTF	TGCGCCAGCAGCCCCGACAGGGCAGTCTATGGCTACACCTTC
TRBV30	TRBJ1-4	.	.	CAWNGHFLEKLFF	TGTGCCTGGAATGGACACTTCCTTGAAAAACTGTTTTTT
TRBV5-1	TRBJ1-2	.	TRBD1	CASSLGQEGNYGYTF	TGCGCCAGCAGCTTAGGACAGGAAGGAAACTATGGCTACACCTTC
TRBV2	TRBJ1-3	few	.	CASLLEGIIVSGNTIYF	TGTGCCAGCCTACTGGAGGGGATAATAGTGAGTGGAAACACCATATATTTT